A single sample gave rise to the 22 T cell receptor beta chains below, sequenced in a study of human T cells and chemical hapten exposure. Using its own MiXCR run on the RACE reads, TCRdb lists one record per CDR3 protein. The sample records roughly 200,000 distinct CDR3 sequences, more than 20% being singletons. The sample's time point: patch test 1, 2 weeks after DPC sensitization. Described treatment: therapeutic diphenylcyclopropenone sensitization with weekly scalp DPC. The sample here was whole blood, taken in connection with sensitization to the hapten diphenylcyclopropenone (DPC). All receptors derive from a woman aged 50 to 65 with alopecia areata. Some clones in this sample may be carry-over from other donors' samples.

This clonotype was found a few times. The chain has TRBV11-2 and TRBJ1-1, with no clear D. The V end was cut by 5 bases, the J end by 8 bases, with 12 bases between. This CDR3 has 12 amino acids. Germline V CDR1 and CDR2: SGHAT, FQNNGV. The DNA for the CDR3 is TGTGCCAGCAGCAGAGGCCGCCAGGAAGCTTTCTTT. Protein: CASSRGRQEAFF.

This clonotype was counted a few times. The rearrangement links TRBV20-1 to TRBJ1-5; TRBD1 matches at 9 bases. Germline V CDR1 and CDR2: DFQATT, SNEGSKA (reference sequence). V shed 6 bases and J 7 bases; nucleotides not matched to a gene: 7. There are 13 residues in the CDR3. The CDR3 DNA reads TGCAGTGCGGACGAGGACAGGGGACAGCCCCAGCATTTT. Amino acids: CSADEDRGQPQHF.

V gene TRBV10-2 combines with J gene TRBJ1-1, with 7 nucleotides matching TRBD1. V was pared by 0 bases and J by 7 bases, with 5 bases of the junction left unmatched. This CDR3 spans 14 amino acids. In germline, CDR1 is WSHSY, CDR2 SAAADI. CDR3 sequence reads: CASSESRYRGEAFF. The CDR3 DNA reads as TGCGCCAGCAGTGAGTCGAGGTACAGGGGTGAAGCTTTCTTT.

The table lists this clonotype with a few counts. The chain recombines TRBV19 with TRBJ1-4, with 8 nucleotides matching TRBD1. Germline loops: CDR1 LNHDA, CDR2 SQIVND (reference sequence). V trimming: 9 bases; J trimming: 11 bases; junction bases outside the gene matches: 14. This CDR3 has 14 residues. The DNA of the CDR3 is TGTGCCAGCCGACGCGAAACAGGGGGAGGGAAACTGTTTTTT. Translating gives CASRRETGGGKLFF.

This chain uses TRBV11-1 with TRBJ1-1; D is unresolved. CDR1 and CDR2 from the germline V gene are SGHAT and FQDESV (reference sequence). CDR3 length: 13 residues. V lost 5 bases and J 3 bases, leaving 10 bases between the germline ends. CDR3 nucleotides: TGTGCCAGCAGCGACGGGAGGTACACTGAAGCTTTCTTT. Encoded protein: CASSDGRYTEAFF.

V usage is TRBV12-3 or TRBV12-4 and J usage is TRBJ2-1; a possible D gene is TRBD1 (5 bases). The CDR3 length is 15 residues. Trimming pared 5 bases from V and 5 bases from J, leaving 16 bases between. CDR3 sequence reads: CASSPPQGLNNEQFF. CDR3 DNA: TGTGCCAGCAGTCCCCCGCAGGGTCTGAACAATGAGCAGTTCTTC.

The chain recombines TRBV12-3 or TRBV12-4 with TRBJ1-3, with a possible D match to TRBD1 (5 bases). The V and J ends lost 7 bases and 0 bases respectively, with 13 bases between them. This CDR3 has 15 residues. In nucleotides, the CDR3 is TGTGCCAGCAAACGGGACGAGAGCTCTGGAAACACCATATATTTT. Translation: CASKRDESSGNTIYF.

The chain carries TRBV29-1 and TRBJ1-2, with D unclear. V lost 6 bases to trimming and J lost 1 base, with 9 bases between them. Germline V gives CDR1 SQVTM, CDR2 ANQGSEA. The CDR3 covers 12 residues. CDR3 coding DNA: TGCAGCGTCGCCGCTTATAACTATGGCTACACCTTC. It codes for CSVAAYNYGYTF.

A few counts support this clonotype. The chain carries TRBV6-2 or TRBV6-3 and TRBJ2-3, with TRBD2 matching 10 bases. The CDR3 sequence is 15 residues long. V was clipped by 5 bases and J by 2 bases; unmatched bases: 4. Germline lookup yields CDR1 MNHEY and CDR2 SVGEGT. This chain's CDR3 is CASSLAGALTDTQYF. CDR3 coding DNA: TGTGCCAGCAGTCTAGCGGGAGCACTCACAGATACGCAGTATTTT.

V is TRBV12-3 or TRBV12-4 and J is TRBJ2-7, with 8 bases aligning to TRBD1. The CDR3 runs 14 residues. Germline trimming cut 5 bases from V and 2 bases from J; bases unmatched to any gene: 5. CDR3 amino acids: CASSIGQGPYEQYF. The CDR3 coding sequence is TGTGCCAGCAGTATCGGACAGGGCCCCTACGAGCAGTACTTC.

This clonotype has ten or more counts. The chain recombines TRBV10-3 with TRBJ2-2; D not certain. This CDR3 has 11 amino acids. Trimming shortened V by 1 base and J by 7 bases, and 1 base separated the two germline ends. The germline V gene has CDR1 ENHRY and CDR2 SYGVKD. DNA for the CDR3: TGTGCCATCAGTGAGTTCGGGGAGCTGTTTTTT. Its translation is CAISEFGELFF.

This clonotype has a handful of counts. The chain has TRBV7-8 and TRBJ2-3, with D unclear. The V gene's germline CDR1 is SGHVS and CDR2 FQNEAQ. The V and J ends lost 2 bases and 2 bases respectively, with 8 bases between them. The CDR3 has 14 amino acids. CDR3 bases: TGTGCCAGCAGCTTAAGGCAGAACACAGATACGCAGTATTTT. It yields the protein CASSLRQNTDTQYF.

The sample holds a few counts of this clonotype. This chain joins TRBV10-2 and TRBJ1-1; TRBD1 might be the D (5 bases). Per germline, CDR1 WSHSY and CDR2 SAAADI. V was cut by 6 bases and J by 7 bases, with 24 bases left in between. CDR3 size: 16 residues. In DNA, the CDR3 is TGCGCCAGCAGCCCCGGGGGGAGAGGGGTGAATGGTGAAGCTTTCTTT. Encoded protein: CASSPGGRGVNGEAFF.

The chain has TRBV7-9 and TRBJ2-1, with 7 bases identical to TRBD2. Germline V CDR1 and CDR2: SEHNR, FQNEAQ (reference sequence). V trimming: 5 bases; J trimming: 0 bases; junction bases outside the gene matches: 10. The CDR3 extends over 17 amino acids. The CDR3 DNA reads as TGTGCCAGCAGCCCATACCAGGGCGGGAGCTCCTACAATGAGCAGTTCTTC. This encodes CASSPYQGGSSYNEQFF.

The chain recombines TRBV11-3 with TRBJ2-5; D gene uncertain. Trimming cost V 1 base and J 2 bases, with 11 bases left between them. The CDR3 spans 15 residues. Germline-derived CDR1 and CDR2 are SGHNT and YENEEA. CDR3 sequence: CASSLVLSLQETQYF. The CDR3 region has the DNA TGTGCCAGCAGCTTAGTCCTCAGTCTTCAAGAGACCCAGTACTTC. The full variable domain, completed using reference TRBV11-3 and TRBJ2-5, is EAGVVQSPRYKIIEKKQPVAFWCNPISGHNTLYWYLQNLGQGPELLIRYENEEAVDDSQLPKDRFSAERLKGVDSTLKIQPAELGDSAVYLCASSLVLSLQETQYFGPGTRLLVL.

This clonotype was observed a handful of times. The rearrangement links TRBV19 to TRBJ1-1, with TRBD1 matching over 9 bases. From germline, CDR1 is LNHDA and CDR2 SQIVND (reference sequence). The CDR3 runs 15 residues. The junction had 7 bases not matched to a gene; V was cut back by 3 bases and J by 5 bases. The CDR3 coding sequence is TGTGCCAGTAGTATGCGACAGGGGGATAGGACTGAAGCTTTCTTT. The encoded protein is CASSMRQGDRTEAFF.

The chain couples TRBV14 to TRBJ1-1; no clear D gene. Trimming removed 3 bases at V and 12 bases at J, with 14 bases between. The CDR3 sequence is 12 residues long. Germline V lookup: CDR1 SGHDN, CDR2 FVKESK. CDR3 sequence: CASSQVLGRPFF. DNA for the CDR3: TGTGCCAGCAGCCAGGTACTGGGGAGGCCTTTCTTT.

V is TRBV20-1 and J is TRBJ1-2; the D gene is possibly TRBD1 (5 bases). The CDR3 has 14 residues. The ends were cut back, 0 bases at V and 5 bases at J, with 13 bases in the middle. Germline V gene sequence: CDR1 DFQATT, CDR2 SNEGSKA (reference sequence). CDR3 sequence (DNA): TGCAGTGCTAGAGAAGGGGAAAGGGGTTATGGCTACACCTTC. It specifies CSAREGERGYGYTF.

This rearrangement joins TRBV29-1 to TRBJ1-5; no reliable D call. This CDR3 comprises 14 residues. Germline V gene lookup returns CDR1 SQVTM and CDR2 ANQGSEA. V lost 4 bases, J lost 0 bases, and 10 bases lay in between. The CDR3 protein is CSVGSGLSNQPQHF. In DNA form, the CDR3 reads TGCAGCGTTGGCTCCGGGCTTAGCAATCAGCCCCAGCATTTT.

As to this clonotype: An end of the junction does not agree with germline; a read error may underlie this. The genes are TRBV12-3 or TRBV12-4 and TRBJ1-2; D is ambiguous. This CDR3 has 15 amino acids. The CDR3 DNA follows: TGTGTCAGCAGCTTAACGGGCACCCCCAACTATGGCTACACCTTC. The encoded protein is CVSSLTGTPNYGYTF.

Many counts were recorded for this clonotype. This chain connects TRBV12-3 or TRBV12-4 to TRBJ2-2; the D is unclear. The CDR3 consists of 14 residues. V was shortened by 1 base and J by 1 base, with 4 bases between the two germline ends. DNA for the CDR3: TGTGCCAGCAGTTTAGGACGGAACACCGGGGAGCTGTTTTTT. Protein: CASSLGRNTGELFF.

This clonotype has only a few counts. V is TRBV6-6 and J is TRBJ1-1; D is possibly TRBD1 (5 bases). The CDR3 has 12 amino acids. The V gene lost 11 bases and the J gene lost 1 base, with 11 bases spanning the gap. Germline V CDR1 and CDR2: MNHNY, SVGAGI (reference sequence). The CDR3: CAAWGENTEAFF. CDR3 coding DNA: TGTGCCGCTTGGGGGGAGAACACTGAAGCTTTCTTT.